The clone carrying this TCR beta chain was seen only a few times. Its antigen is unidentified. This sample was included in a study of T cell repertoires in cytomegalovirus infection. Study-wide background: It can be stated that public TCR beta signatures indicated CMV infection as well as a matching HLA type. General study findings and limits: The ex vivo response showed dominance by HLA-C-restricted CMV-specific TCR beta clonotypes. People with CMV and the relevant HLA were identified by cumulative public TCR beta family frequency.

One entry per CDR3 protein, called by TCRdb with MiXCR from the reads. The table includes 100,000 to 150,000 distinct CDR3 sequences, roughly a quarter detected once. Germline V gene data show CDR1 as DFQATT and CDR2 as SNEGSKA (reference sequence). V lost 5 bases and J 5 bases, leaving 22 bases between the germline ends. This CDR3 contains 16 residues. V gene TRBV20-1 combines with J gene TRBJ2-1; tentatively, D is TRBD2 (5 bases). This sequence originates from a human donor in good health (CMV status not recorded). Some clones in this sample may be carry-over from other donors' samples. Sequenced input: PBMCs, sequenced either directly or after in vitro stimulation (not recorded which). In DNA, the CDR3 is TGCAGTGCTGCGCTTTTTGGGCTAGCCCAAAACAATGAGCAGTTCTTC. Protein: CSAALFGLAQNNEQFF.